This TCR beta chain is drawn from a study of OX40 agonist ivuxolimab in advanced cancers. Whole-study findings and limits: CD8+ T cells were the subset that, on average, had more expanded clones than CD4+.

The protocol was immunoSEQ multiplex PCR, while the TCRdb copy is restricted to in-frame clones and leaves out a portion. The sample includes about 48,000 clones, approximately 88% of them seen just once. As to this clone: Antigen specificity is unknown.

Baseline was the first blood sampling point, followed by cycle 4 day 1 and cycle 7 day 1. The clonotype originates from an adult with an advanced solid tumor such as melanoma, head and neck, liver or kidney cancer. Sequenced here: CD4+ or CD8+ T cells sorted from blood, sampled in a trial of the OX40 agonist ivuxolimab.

Here the CDR3 DNA reads TGTGCCAGCAGCTCGGGAACAGGGCCTGCGGGTACGCAGTATTTT. Its protein product is CASSSGTGPAGTQYF. The J gene is TRBJ2-3, the V gene TRBV7-2; D possibly corresponds to TRBD1 (6 bases). Germline V CDR1 and CDR2: SGHTA, FQGNSA. The CDR3 covers 15 residues. Trimming took 4 bases from V and 8 from J, leaving 19 bases between them.